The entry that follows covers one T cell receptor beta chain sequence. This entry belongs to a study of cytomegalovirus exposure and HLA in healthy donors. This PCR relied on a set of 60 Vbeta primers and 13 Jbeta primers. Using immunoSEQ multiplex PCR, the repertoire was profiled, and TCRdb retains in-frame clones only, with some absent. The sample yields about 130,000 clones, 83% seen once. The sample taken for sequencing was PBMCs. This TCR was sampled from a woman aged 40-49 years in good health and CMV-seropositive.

The CDR3 spells CASRQTGGGEKLFF. In DNA, the CDR3 is TGTGCCAGCAGGCAAACAGGGGGGGGTGAAAAACTGTTTTTT. V gene TRBV11-2 combines with J gene TRBJ1-4; TRBD1 matches at 8 bases. The CDR3 contains 14 residues. The germline gives CDR1 SGHAT, CDR2 FQNNGV. Losses at the gene ends were 6 bases for V and 7 bases for J; bases not matched to a gene: 7.